The 29 T cell receptor beta chains given below trace back to one sample, sequenced in a study of cytomegalovirus exposure and HLA in healthy donors. The assay was immunoSEQ multiplex PCR, and TCRdb's table has in-frame clones only and misses some. The sample contains over 100,000 clones, around nine tenths of which appear only once. The sequenced sample was PBMCs. All receptors derive from a woman between 18 and 29 years old in good health and CMV-seropositive.

The chain recombines TRBV7-6 with TRBJ2-2, with TRBD1 matching over 9 bases. The V and J ends lost 5 bases and 6 bases, in that order; junction bases with no gene match: 10. CDR3 length: 16 residues. Germline V gene lookup returns CDR1 SGHVS and CDR2 FNYEAQ. CDR3 nucleotide sequence: TGTGCCAGCAGCAAGAAACCGACAGGGGGGGCCGGGGAGCTGTTTTTT. This gives the protein CASSKKPTGGAGELFF.

The rearrangement links TRBV5-6 to TRBJ1-1; 8 positions agree with TRBD1. Per germline, CDR1 SGHDT and CDR2 YYEEEE. The CDR3 extends over 16 amino acids. Trimming took 4 bases from V and 3 from J; bases not matched to a gene: 11. The CDR3 here is CASSVDWDRSYTEAFF. The CDR3 DNA reads TGTGCCAGCAGCGTCGACTGGGACAGGTCGTACACTGAAGCTTTCTTT.

As DNA, the CDR3 is TGTGCCAGCTCACAACAACAGGGGTATTTGACTGAAGCTTTCTTT. Translating gives CASSQQQGYLTEAFF. The chain recombines TRBV18 with TRBJ1-1, with TRBD1 identical over 7 bases. J gave up 5 bases and V 4 bases, and 10 bases lay outside the gene matches. The CDR3 contains 15 residues. CDR1 and CDR2 from the germline V gene are KGHSH and LQKENI.

This chain joins TRBV27 and TRBJ2-4, with TRBD2 identical over 11 bases. The CDR3 is 18 residues long. V lost 6 bases and J lost 0; bases outside the gene matches: 10. Germline V gives CDR1 MNHEY, CDR2 SMNVEV (reference sequence). The CDR3 bases are TGTGCCAGCAGAATAGCGGGGGGGCCCCCTTTAGCCAAAAACATTCAGTACTTC. Translation: CASRIAGGPPLAKNIQYF.

The chain couples TRBV5-1 to TRBJ2-2; D is possibly TRBD2 (6 bases). This CDR3 is 15 amino acids long. Per the germline V gene, CDR1 is SGHRS and CDR2 is YFSETQ. V was clipped by 4 bases and J by 2 bases, with 12 bases between them. The CDR3 loop reads CASSARTTNTGELFF. DNA of the CDR3: TGCGCCAGCAGCGCCCGGACTACCAACACCGGGGAGCTGTTTTTT.

This chain connects TRBV4-3 to TRBJ2-7, with D perhaps matching TRBD1 (6 bases). V lost 1 base and J lost 2, with 12 bases in between. The CDR3 is 15 residues long. Germline V gives CDR1 LGHNA, CDR2 YSLEER. The CDR3 here is CASSQGRTVPYEQYF. The CDR3 DNA is TGCGCCAGCAGCCAAGGGCGGACAGTACCCTACGAGCAGTACTTC.

This clone was observed a few times. The CDR3 is CASSWRPGFVYEQYF. In DNA form, the CDR3 reads TGTGCCAGCAGCTGGAGGCCTGGGTTCGTTTACGAGCAGTACTTC. This chain joins TRBV7-9 and TRBJ2-7, with a weak D call TRBD2 (5 bases). Germline V gene sequence: CDR1 SEHNR, CDR2 FQNEAQ (reference sequence). CDR3 length equals 15 residues. Trimming pared 4 bases from V and 4 bases from J, leaving 17 bases between.

This chain connects TRBV4-1 to TRBJ2-5; D not certain. Germline V gives CDR1 MGHRA, CDR2 YSYEKL. V was cut by 4 bases and J by 0 bases, with 3 bases left in between. The CDR3 extends over 12 amino acids. CDR3 nucleotide sequence: TGCGCCAGCAGCCCCGACCAAGAGACCCAGTACTTC. It specifies CASSPDQETQYF.

The chain recombines TRBV27 with TRBJ1-4; 11 nucleotides line up with TRBD1. Per germline, CDR1 MNHEY and CDR2 SMNVEV (reference sequence). The CDR3 has 14 residues. The V segment lost 10 bases and the J segment 10 bases; nucleotides outside the gene matches: 11. CDR3 in DNA: TGTGCCACGGGCGTAGGGACAGGGGGTTCAAAACTGTTTTTT. It codes for CATGVGTGGSKLFF.

This clone was recorded a few times. This chain uses TRBV6-5 with TRBJ1-2; 7 positions match TRBD1. The J segment lost 8 bases and the V segment lost 8 bases, leaving 5 bases of the junction unmatched. Germline V gene lookup returns CDR1 MNHEY and CDR2 SVGAGI. This CDR3 has 11 amino acids. CDR3 residues: CASGAGGGYTF. In nucleotides, the CDR3 is TGTGCCAGCGGCGCAGGGGGAGGCTACACCTTC.

The J gene is TRBJ2-2, the V gene TRBV29-1; maybe TRBD1 (5 bases). The CDR3 has 15 residues. V was cut by 6 bases and J by 9 bases, with 23 bases left in between. CDR1 is SQVTM, CDR2 ANQGSEA, per germline. The CDR3 reads CSVLKAGMSPRELFF. For the CDR3, the DNA is TGCAGCGTCTTAAAGGCAGGGATGTCACCGCGGGAGCTGTTTTTT.

This chain links TRBV6-6 with TRBJ2-5, with TRBD2 identical over 14 bases. CDR1 and CDR2 (germline): MNHNY, SVGAGI (reference sequence). The V segment lost 2 bases and the J segment 9 bases; nucleotides outside the gene matches: 2. The CDR3 spans 14 residues. CDR3 region: CASSYGTSGSPQYF. Here the CDR3 DNA reads TGTGCCAGCAGTTACGGGACTAGCGGGAGTCCCCAGTACTTC.

The V call is TRBV30, the J call TRBJ2-3; D perhaps matches TRBD2 (6 bases). The CDR3 consists of 14 residues. The V and J ends lost 0 bases and 8 bases respectively, with 15 bases between them. Germline V lookup: CDR1 GTSNPN, CDR2 SVGIG (reference sequence). As DNA, the CDR3 is TGTGCCTGGAGTGTGACCCACGCCGGGGGTACGCAGTATTTT. It yields the protein CAWSVTHAGGTQYF.

The J gene is TRBJ2-7, the V gene TRBV29-1; 11 bases are shared with TRBD2. Germline values: CDR1 SQVTM, CDR2 ANQGSEA. J was trimmed by 4 bases and V by 4 bases; bases with no gene match: 21. This CDR3 is built from 19 residues. CDR3 residues: CSVGGLAKTSGNRSYEQYF. In nucleotides, the CDR3 is TGCAGCGTTGGGGGACTAGCGAAGACTAGCGGGAATCGGTCGTACGAGCAGTACTTC.

This sequence joins TRBV6-5 and TRBJ2-7; TRBD1 matches at 7 bases. There are 14 residues in the CDR3. The V segment lost 6 bases and the J segment 2 bases; nucleotides outside the gene matches: 7. Germline values: CDR1 MNHEY, CDR2 SVGAGI. CDR3 loop: CASRTDRTPYEQYF. The CDR3 DNA sequence: TGTGCCAGCAGAACGGACAGGACCCCCTACGAGCAGTACTTC.

This chain uses TRBV9 with TRBJ1-1; D is undetermined. Germline V gives CDR1 SGDLS, CDR2 YYNGEE. V was trimmed by 0 bases and J by 1 base, leaving 13 bases between them. This CDR3 is built from 16 residues. The chain's CDR3 is CASSVGPGSKNTEAFF. The CDR3 DNA sequence: TGTGCCAGCAGCGTAGGCCCGGGATCAAAGAACACTGAAGCTTTCTTT.

The V gene is TRBV11-3, the J gene TRBJ1-4; no definite D call. There are 14 residues in the CDR3. Germline CDR1 and CDR2: SGHNT and YENEEA. Trimming took off 5 bases at V and 5 bases at J, with 12 bases between the two ends. For the CDR3, the DNA is TGTGCCAGCAGCGTCGGAGGCCGCAATGAAAAACTGTTTTTT. Residues: CASSVGGRNEKLFF.

The rearrangement uses TRBV19 and TRBJ1-2; no firm D call. This CDR3 region has 15 residues. The germline V gene encodes CDR1 LNHDA and CDR2 SQIVND (reference sequence). The V end was cut by 6 bases, the J end by 0 bases, with 14 bases between. This CDR3 is CASRLGGSSNYGYTF. The CDR3 coding sequence is TGTGCCAGTAGGCTCGGAGGGAGTTCTAACTATGGCTACACCTTC.

The J gene is TRBJ1-5, the V gene TRBV6-1, with D unclear. The CDR3 covers 13 residues. Germline assignment: CDR1 MNHNS and CDR2 SASEGT. Trimming took off 2 bases at V and 6 bases at J, with 8 bases between the two ends. CDR3 amino acids: CASSEPQAQPQHF. The CDR3 DNA reads as TGTGCCAGCAGTGAACCCCAGGCTCAGCCCCAGCATTTT.

In this sample, this clone turned up once. This rearrangement joins TRBV15 to TRBJ1-2; 8 bases agree with TRBD1. The CDR3 is 17 residues long. CDR1 and CDR2 from the germline V gene are LNHNV and YYDKDF (reference sequence). V dropped 0 bases and J dropped 4; count of bases not matched to a gene: 10. The CDR3 loop reads CATSRDGQGALGYGYTF. As DNA, the CDR3 is TGTGCCACCAGCAGAGATGGGCAGGGGGCCCTTGGCTATGGCTACACCTTC.

The V and J genes are TRBV2 and TRBJ2-7; D is ambiguous. The V end was cut by 6 bases, the J end by 3 bases, with 12 bases between. This CDR3 spans 13 amino acids. Germline CDR1 is SNHLY and CDR2 is FYNNEI. DNA of the CDR3: TGTGCCAGCAGACCAAGCGAATACTACGAGCAGTACTTC. Its protein is CASRPSEYYEQYF.

In DNA form, the CDR3 reads TGCGCCAGCAGCTTGGAGTCCAGGGCCGGCTACACCTTC. It encodes CASSLESRAGYTF. The chain joins TRBV5-1 to TRBJ1-2; D perhaps matches TRBD1 (5 bases). The CDR3 covers 13 residues. The germline CDR1 and CDR2 sequences are SGHRS and YFSETQ. The V end lost 0 bases, the J end lost 8 bases, and 11 bases lay between the germline ends. Complete variable domain (other parts from reference TRBV5-1 and TRBJ1-2): KAGVTQTPRYLIKTRGQQVTLSCSPISGHRSVSWYQQTPGQGLQFLFEYFSETQRNKGNFPGRFSGRQFSNSRSEMNVSTLELGDSALYLCASSLESRAGYTFGSGTRLTVV.

The chain uses TRBV4-2 and TRBJ1-3, with D possibly TRBD1 on 6 matching bases. V was trimmed by 4 bases and J by 4 bases, leaving 11 bases between them. CDR1 is LGHNA, CDR2 YNFKEQ, per germline. This CDR3 has 14 amino acids. In DNA, the CDR3 is TGTGCCAGCAGCCCCTATACAGGGGGAAACACCATATATTTT. It yields the protein CASSPYTGGNTIYF.

J is TRBJ2-2 and V is TRBV4-3, with D unclear. V lost 4 bases and J 0 bases, leaving 12 bases between the germline ends. Germline-derived CDR1 and CDR2 are LGHNA and YSLEER. The CDR3 is 16 amino acids. CDR3 nucleotide sequence: TGCGCCAGCAGCCCTCGAGCAGCGACGAACACCGGGGAGCTGTTTTTT. It yields the protein CASSPRAATNTGELFF.

V usage is TRBV5-1 and J usage is TRBJ2-6, with 7 bases lining up with TRBD2. Unmatched junction bases numbered 13, after V lost 0 bases and J lost 4 bases. CDR1 and CDR2 (germline): SGHRS, YFSETQ. The CDR3 contains 19 residues. In DNA form, the CDR3 reads TGCGCCAGCAGCTTGGGAGTCCGGGGGGAGGGTGCCGGGGCCAACGTCCTGACTTTC. Protein product: CASSLGVRGEGAGANVLTF.

The J gene is TRBJ2-3, the V gene TRBV29-1; 12 bases match TRBD2. This CDR3 is built from 15 residues. The germline gives CDR1 SQVTM, CDR2 ANQGSEA. Trimming removed 4 bases from V and 5 bases from J; junction bases left unmatched: 7. CDR3 coding DNA: TGCAGCGTTGCTTCCTCACTAGCGGGGGGAGATACGCAGTATTTT. This translates into CSVASSLAGGDTQYF.

This chain connects TRBV28 to TRBJ1-3; no definite D call. There are 14 residues in the CDR3. Germline V gene lookup returns CDR1 MDHEN and CDR2 SYDVKM. Trimming removed 7 bases at V and 1 base at J, with 11 bases between. In DNA form, the CDR3 reads TGTGCCAGCAAGCGATCGATTTCTGGAAACACCATATATTTT. Protein: CASKRSISGNTIYF.

The V gene is TRBV15, the J gene TRBJ1-6; 10 bases agree with TRBD1. V lost 1 base, J lost 8 bases, and 2 bases stayed unmatched. Germline-derived CDR1 and CDR2 are LNHNV and YYDKDF (reference sequence). The CDR3 extends over 15 amino acids. CDR3 sequence reads: CATSRGGTGDSPLHF. DNA of the CDR3: TGTGCCACCAGCAGAGGAGGGACAGGGGATTCACCCCTCCACTTT.

This clone came up once. This rearrangement joins TRBV18 to TRBJ1-5, with D perhaps matching TRBD1 (6 bases). V lost 6 bases and J 3 bases, leaving 12 bases between the germline ends. Looked up from germline, CDR1 is KGHSH and CDR2 is LQKENI. This CDR3 is built from 14 residues. In nucleotides, the CDR3 is TGTGCCAGCTCCCGAGGACAGACCAATCAGCCCCAGCATTTT. Translated, it gives CASSRGQTNQPQHF.